This T cell receptor (beta chain) is drawn from a study of blood T cell repertoires in COVID-19 (dated by TCRdb to 2018 to 2021). For context, the study as a whole: Collaborator samples came from the United States, Italy and Spain and covered acute and convalescent phases of COVID-19. The material from the prospective study consisted of cDNA or gDNA derived from T cells, B-cell-depleted T cells, or PBMCs. Deeply sampled blood TCRbeta repertoires from subjects exposed to, actively infected with, or recovered from COVID-19 were included in the dataset. A freely available public database, intended as a resource for researchers studying the immune response to SARS-CoV-2, is where the repertoires were released. The samples were drawn from the first 160 participants of the ongoing ImmuneRACE study and from 1,254 subjects provided by 6 global collaborators. A de-identified subject ID, COVID-19 status, age in years and sex were almost always included in the sample metadata. Where HLA class I and class II types were available, the types were taken from metadata supplied by the sample provider, not from assay-based typing.

In the germline V gene, CDR1 corresponds to SGHRS and CDR2 to YFSETQ. For this chain, trimming is 4 bases at the V end and 3 bases at the J end, and the number of junction bases without a gene match is 5. The CDR3 covers 16 residues, taking in both the cysteine and the phenylalanine. The CDR3 DNA has 48 bases and is translated from base 1. TCRbeta CDR3 regions were amplified from genomic DNA using the immunoSEQ Assay, a bias-controlled multiplex PCR. The paper's processing steps were these. Within the assay, amplification of reference gene primers was used to estimate how many nucleated cells each sample contained. Sequence reads were collapsed and filtered to measure the absolute abundance of every unique TCRbeta CDR3 rearrangement. For each sample, productive Simpson clonality was calculated as the square root of Simpson's diversity index over productive rearrangements. TCRdb re-hosts the immuneACCESS table, in-frame sequences only. Its copies lack some clones; in the studies checked, an unresolved V gene accounts for under half of them, and the cause for the rest is not known. D and trimming come from the DNA, and the V and J calls and clone size come from that table. In this sample the table shows approximately 330,000 clones, approximately 88% of which occur a single time. The biggest ten clones account for approximately 9.9% of the sample.

At one collaborating source in Seattle, patients were enrolled during active infection and were followed longitudinally through the course of disease. The collaborating institutions used their own protocols to collect whole blood in K2EDTA tubes. For TCRbeta analysis, collaborators shipped samples in one of three forms: frozen whole blood, isolated PBMCs, or DNA extracted from either of those sample types. In the case of this clone: Which antigen it targets is not known. It has no much larger one-base neighbor in the sample; base qualities were not kept. The identical CDR3 is also encoded by other nucleotide sequences in the sample.

General study outcomes and caveats: Clinical and demographic metadata were provided uncurated, with the amount varying by source and participant.

This sequence uses TRBV5-1 and TRBJ2-1; 12 central nucleotides agree with TRBD2. Sequencing was carried out using peripheral blood. The receptor was derived from a man aged 25 to 40 with COVID-19, enrolled during active disease. The DNA sequence reads TGCGCCAGCAGCACAGCACTAGCGGGGGGCTACAATGAGCAGTTCTTC. The translation is CASSTALAGGYNEQFF.